These T cell receptor beta chains were read from a single sample in a study of CD8+CD57+ T cells in acquired aplastic anemia. TCRdb reanalysed the reads using MiXCR and keeps one entry per CDR3 protein. The profile shows fewer than 250,000 distinct CDR3 sequences, 54% of them singletons. Sequencing was performed on sorted CD4+, CD8+, or CD8+CD57+ T cells (not recorded which) from PBMCs. All receptors come from a human donor in good health, serving as a control. Both conserved end residues are part of each CDR3. A D gene is named only where the DNA matches it firmly. Clone size appears in some rows only: once, few, many, or a class for an expanded clone.

clone size,V gene,J gene,D gene,CDR3 protein,CDR3 DNA
many,TRBV19,TRBJ1-6,TRBD1,CASNEQGTNSPLHF,TGTGCCAGTAATGAACAGGGGACGAATTCACCCCTCCACTTT
-,TRBV20-1,TRBJ2-3,TRBD2,CSARETSGGAGTDTQYF,TGCAGTGCTAGAGAGACTAGCGGGGGGGCCGGCACAGATACGCAGTATTTT
-,TRBV19,TRBJ1-5,-,CASSIFWGNSNQPQHF,TGTGCCAGTAGTATATTCTGGGGAAATAGCAATCAGCCCCAGCATTTT
-,TRBV24-1,TRBJ2-1,-,CATRDGYNEQFF,TGTGCCACTCGCGACGGCTACAATGAGCAGTTCTTC
few,TRBV24-1,TRBJ2-5,TRBD1,CATSDSRTGGTQYF,TGTGCCACCAGTGATTCCCGGACAGGCGGGACCCAGTACTTC
many,TRBV27,TRBJ2-7,-,CASRPRGPPYEQYF,TGTGCCAGCAGGCCGCGGGGCCCTCCCTACGAGCAGTACTTC
-,TRBV5-1,TRBJ1-1,-,CASSPSGRGEAFF,TGTGCCAGCAGCCCGTCGGGCAGGGGTGAAGCTTTCTTT
-,TRBV28,TRBJ2-5,TRBD1,CASSPTDREETQYF,TGTGCCAGCAGCCCTACGGACAGGGAAGAGACCCAGTACTTC
-,TRBV20-1,TRBJ2-7,-,CSARGTGQRGEQYF,TGCAGTGCTAGGGGTACAGGGCAAAGGGGCGAGCAGTACTTC
few,TRBV7-8,TRBJ2-3,-,CASSSPNTQYF,TGTGCCAGCAGCTCCCCCAATACGCAGTATTTT
once,TRBV7-9,TRBJ2-6,-,CASSQPGAGANVLTF,TGTGCCAGCAGCCAGCCGGGAGCTGGGGCCAACGTCCTGACTTTC
many,TRBV4-1,TRBJ2-7,-,CASSQEQRGRAYEQYF,TGCGCCAGCAGCCAAGAGCAACGGGGAAGGGCCTACGAGCAGTACTTC
-,TRBV2,TRBJ2-2,-,CASTVGGELFF,TGTGCCAGCACAGTGGGCGGGGAGCTGTTTTTT
many,TRBV4-3,TRBJ2-3,-,CASSQEGAESDTQYF,TGCGCCAGCAGCCAAGAAGGAGCGGAATCAGATACGCAGTATTTT
many,TRBV6-6,TRBJ2-5,-,CASSRPEETQYF,TGTGCCAGCAGCCGCCCCGAAGAGACCCAGTACTTC
-,TRBV29-1,TRBJ2-7,-,CSVVAGAYEQYF,TGCAGCGTTGTGGCGGGTGCCTACGAGCAGTACTTC
-,TRBV7-6,TRBJ2-3,TRBD2,CASRPTSGGITDTQYF,TGTGCCAGCAGGCCTACTAGCGGGGGAATCACAGATACGCAGTATTTT
-,TRBV20-1,TRBJ2-5,TRBD2,CSVRGGNQETQYF,TGCAGTGTGCGGGGGGGGAACCAAGAGACCCAGTACTTC
-,TRBV25-1,TRBJ2-7,TRBD1,CATKDRISYEQYF,TGTGCCACCAAGGACAGGATCTCCTACGAGCAGTACTTC
many,TRBV20-1,TRBJ1-5,TRBD1,CSASTGMNQPQHF,TGCAGTGCGTCGACAGGGATGAACCAGCCCCAGCATTTT
-,TRBV7-3,TRBJ2-5,-,CASSARQGGETQYF,TGTGCCAGCAGCGCCCGACAGGGAGGGGAGACCCAGTACTTC
-,TRBV10-3,TRBJ1-2,-,CASSWRGADDTF,TGTGCCAGCAGTTGGCGGGGGGCGGACGACACCTTC
-,TRBV2,TRBJ2-3,TRBD2,CASRPWASGRTDTQYF,TGTGCCAGCAGGCCTTGGGCTAGCGGGCGCACAGATACGCAGTATTTT
-,TRBV9,TRBJ1-3,-,CASSVGVLGGNTIYF,TGTGCCAGCAGCGTAGGGGTCTTGGGTGGAAACACCATATATTTT
-,TRBV24-1,TRBJ1-2,TRBD1,CATSEGQLYGYTF,TGTGCCACCAGCGAGGGACAGCTCTATGGCTACACCTTC
few,TRBV29-1,TRBJ1-1,-,CSVRTDMNAEAFF,TGCAGCGTGAGGACGGACATGAACGCTGAAGCTTTCTTT
-,TRBV2,TRBJ1-2,TRBD1,CASSEVRGTGGYGYTF,TGTGCCAGCAGTGAAGTTCGTGGTACAGGGGGCTATGGCTACACCTTC
-,TRBV2,TRBJ2-7,TRBD1,CASSKIGQEVEQYF,TGTGCCAGCTCTAAAATAGGACAGGAGGTCGAGCAGTACTTC
many,TRBV20-1,TRBJ2-4,-,CSARGTAKNIQYF,TGCAGTGCTAGGGGGACGGCCAAAAACATTCAGTACTTC
once,TRBV7-2,TRBJ2-6,-,CASSLAFSSGANVLTF,TGTGCCAGCAGCTTGGCGTTCAGCTCTGGGGCCAACGTCCTGACTTTC
many,TRBV9,TRBJ1-2,TRBD1,CASSEGQDYGYTF,TGTGCCAGCAGCGAGGGACAGGACTATGGCTACACCTTC
once,TRBV20-1,TRBJ2-5,TRBD2,CSALTSGETQYF,TGCAGTGCTTTGACTAGCGGTGAGACCCAGTACTTC
-,TRBV19,TRBJ1-5,-,CASSIDARSTGSNQPQHF,TGTGCCAGTAGTATAGATGCCCGGTCAACCGGAAGCAATCAGCCCCAGCATTTT
-,TRBV20-1,TRBJ2-7,TRBD2,CSASGGAGEQYF,TGCAGTGCTAGCGGGGGGGCGGGGGAGCAGTACTTC
-,TRBV7-7,TRBJ1-2,-,CASSVGLAGAGYTF,TGTGCTAGCAGCGTCGGACTAGCGGGGGCTGGCTACACCTTC
many,TRBV5-1,TRBJ2-5,-,CASSLGLATETQYF,TGCGCCAGCAGCTTGGGCCTAGCCACAGAGACCCAGTACTTC
many,TRBV10-3,TRBJ2-6,-,CAISDGSGANVLTF,TGTGCCATCAGTGATGGGTCTGGGGCCAACGTCCTGACTTTC
-,TRBV27,TRBJ2-2,-,CASSWAPNTGELFF,TGTGCCAGCAGTTGGGCCCCTAACACCGGGGAGCTGTTTTTT
-,TRBV6-4,TRBJ2-2,-,CASSDNRVHTGELFF,TGTGCCAGCAGTGATAACAGGGTTCACACCGGGGAGCTGTTTTTT
-,TRBV7-6,TRBJ2-5,-,CASSLEGQYF,TGTGCCAGCAGCTTAGAGGGACAGTACTTC
-,TRBV19,TRBJ1-2,TRBD1,CASSLNRGQGGYTF,TGTGCCAGTAGTCTAAACAGGGGGCAAGGTGGCTACACCTTC
many,TRBV7-3,TRBJ2-1,TRBD1,CASSLMTGGNNEQFF,TGTGCCAGCAGCTTAATGACAGGGGGAAACAATGAGCAGTTCTTC
-,TRBV7-9,TRBJ1-2,TRBD1,CASSFRQGADYGYTF,TGTGCCAGCAGCTTCAGACAGGGGGCTGACTATGGCTACACCTTC
-,TRBV9,TRBJ1-2,TRBD1,CASSVVGQGDNCGYTF,TGTGCCAGCAGCGTAGTAGGACAGGGGGATAACTGTGGCTACACCTTC
-,TRBV30,TRBJ1-1,-,CAWQTKMNTEAFF,TGTGCCTGGCAGACAAAGATGAACACTGAAGCTTTCTTT
many,TRBV28,TRBJ1-2,TRBD1,CASRPLGTGNIYGYTF,TGTGCCAGCAGGCCTCTCGGGACAGGGAATATCTATGGCTACACCTTC
-,TRBV20-1,TRBJ2-5,-,CSAKRTPQETQYF,TGCAGTGCTAAGAGGACCCCCCAAGAGACCCAGTACTTC
-,TRBV20-1,TRBJ1-6,-,CSGSHSTGSNQPLHF,TGCAGTGGATCCCACTCGACAGGAAGCAATCAGCCCCTCCACTTT
many,TRBV19,TRBJ2-5,TRBD1,CASSSGQEETQYF,TGTGCCAGTAGTTCCGGACAGGAAGAGACCCAGTACTTC
many,TRBV19,TRBJ1-6,-,CASSLGNSPLHF,TGTGCCAGTAGTCTCGGGAATTCACCCCTCCACTTT
-,TRBV7-2,TRBJ2-7,-,CASSQTQNEQYF,TGTGCCAGCAGTCAGACTCAAAACGAGCAGTACTTC
few,TRBV9,TRBJ1-2,-,CASSRQDRGGYGYTF,TGTGCCAGCAGTCGGCAGGATCGAGGAGGATATGGCTACACCTTC